Detailed here is one T cell receptor beta chain. One junction end does not reproduce the germline sequence, and a read error may be involved. The sample belongs to a study of regulatory T cells in long-lasting Graves disease. Arm-PCR of CDR3 regions with iRepertoire HTBI primers generated TCR beta libraries. TCRdb re-analysed the multiplex PCR reads in MiXCR, keeping a single row per CDR3 protein. The table records under 500,000 distinct CDR3 sequences, less than 25% of them present only once. CDR3 length equals 11 residues. The germline V gene has CDR1 KGHSH and CDR2 LQKENI. Stated time point: persistent/refractory GD, antithyroid drugs over 5 years with positive TRAb. The TCR library was prepared using RNA isolated from PBMCs.

This sample comprised peripheral blood mononuclear cells (PBMCs), obtained when the disease was refractory, from a patient treated with antithyroid drugs. The chain links TRBV18 to TRBJ2-5, with no clear D. This receptor was obtained from a female donor with Graves disease. In nucleotides, the CDR3 is TGTGCCAGCTCACCAACCACCACCCAGCACTTC. It specifies CASSPTTTQHF.